Below, 8 T cell receptor beta chains from the same sample are listed, as sequenced in a study of blood T cell repertoires in COVID-19. The assay was immunoSEQ multiplex PCR, and TCRdb's table has in-frame clones only and misses some. The sample yields about 170,000 clones, 80% to 85% seen once. Sequencing was performed on peripheral blood. The receptors here all came from a man in his 70s with active or convalescent COVID-19.

The rearrangement links TRBV7-2 to TRBJ1-6, with TRBD1 as a possible D gene (6 bases). The CDR3 consists of 18 residues. Trimming left V 1 base short and J 7 bases short, with 20 bases between. Germline-derived CDR1 and CDR2 are SGHTA and FQGNSA. In DNA form, the CDR3 reads TGTGCCAGCAGCTTAGTTTCTCGGGGGGGGCCCAAGAATTCACCCCTCCACTTT. Amino acid sequence: CASSLVSRGGPKNSPLHF.

The rearrangement joins TRBV3-1 (or the pseudogene TRBV3-2) to TRBJ1-2, with D unclear. Germline CDR1 and CDR2: LGHDT and YNNKEL (reference sequence). Trimming pared 2 bases from V and 3 bases from J, leaving 7 bases between. The CDR3 has 13 amino acids. CDR3 coding DNA: TGTGCCAGCAGCCAAACAGACGACTATGGCTACACCTTC. This codes for CASSQTDDYGYTF.

This clone appeared once. The chain employs TRBV18 and TRBJ2-1, with D possibly TRBD2 on 5 matching bases. V was trimmed by 2 bases and J by 7 bases, leaving 12 bases between them. Germline values: CDR1 KGHSH, CDR2 LQKENI. The CDR3 consists of 14 residues. The CDR3 reads CASSPGLDPNEQFF. CDR3 in DNA: TGTGCCAGCTCACCAGGACTGGACCCTAATGAGCAGTTCTTC.

V and J are TRBV5-1 and TRBJ1-1; 9 nucleotides line up with TRBD1. CDR3 length: 14 amino acids. V was clipped by 7 bases and J by 6 bases; unmatched bases: 10. Germline-derived CDR1 and CDR2 are SGHRS and YFSETQ. The CDR3 coding sequence is TGCGCCAGCGTGACTGGGACAGGGAAGGCTGAAGCTTTCTTT. Translated: CASVTGTGKAEAFF.

The chain recombines TRBV28 with TRBJ1-5, with unresolved D. The germline V gene has CDR1 MDHEN and CDR2 SYDVKM. The V gene lost 2 bases and the J gene lost 7 bases, with 6 bases spanning the gap. CDR3 size: 12 residues. CDR3 bases: TGTGCCAGCAGTTTACCGGAGCAGCCCCAGCATTTT. It encodes CASSLPEQPQHF.

In this sample, this clone turned up a few times. The chain is built from TRBV6-5 and TRBJ1-5; 9 bases are shared with TRBD1. The length of the CDR3 is 15 residues. Trimming at V came to 6 bases and at J to 4 bases, leaving 7 bases not matched to a gene. Per the germline V gene, CDR1 is MNHEY and CDR2 is SVGAGI. The CDR3 here is CASSPDRGSNQPQHF. Written as DNA, the CDR3 is TGTGCCAGCAGCCCCGACAGGGGGTCAAATCAGCCCCAGCATTTT.

This chain uses TRBV9 with TRBJ1-1; no firm D call. V dropped 4 bases and J dropped 1 base, with 14 bases sitting between them. The germline gives CDR1 SGDLS, CDR2 YYNGEE. CDR3 length equals 15 residues. DNA for the CDR3: TGTGCCAGCAGCTCCCGGGGAGGGTGGAACACTGAAGCTTTCTTT. This translates into CASSSRGGWNTEAFF.

V gene TRBV10-2 combines with J gene TRBJ1-1, with 10 positions matching TRBD1. The germline CDR1 and CDR2 sequences are WSHSY and SAAADI. This CDR3 comprises 17 residues. J was trimmed by 0 bases and V by 10 bases; bases with no gene match: 14. The CDR3 spells CATNFGTGARLNTEAFF. The CDR3 coding sequence is TGCGCCACCAACTTCGGGACAGGGGCCCGATTGAACACTGAAGCTTTCTTT.